These T cell receptor beta chains were read from a single sample in a study of T cells after yellow fever vaccination. Each CDR3 protein gets one entry after TCRdb re-called the 5' RACE reads with MiXCR. The table lists 400,000 or so distinct CDR3 sequences, roughly 11% of them singletons, with 18% in the top ten. The source material was PBMCs, sampled on the day of the first yellow fever vaccination. The receptor set was obtained from a man aged 18-30 years who received the YFV17D yellow fever vaccine. Each CDR3 is given with its conserved first and last residue. The D gene is left open where the match is weak.

TRBV20-1	TRBD1	TRBJ1-1	CSPGGGATEAFF
TRBV15	-	TRBJ2-5	CATSRGGAEETQYF
TRBV9	-	TRBJ1-6	CASSQVQDSPLHF
TRBV29-1	TRBD1	TRBJ1-1	CSVEDKEGQGTEAFF
TRBV7-9	TRBD2	TRBJ2-1	CASTGGWRGGNEQFF
TRBV15	TRBD1	TRBJ1-6	CATSDRVDSPLHF
TRBV10-3	-	TRBJ1-5	CAISESAGPDGNQPQHF
TRBV12-3/TRBV12-4	-	TRBJ2-7	CASSLGGPYEQYF
TRBV5-1	-	TRBJ2-1	CASSQGWGAAYNEQFF
TRBV12-3/TRBV12-4	-	TRBJ2-1	CASRSTGGGAYNEQFF
TRBV18	-	TRBJ1-1	CASSPGFETEAFF
TRBV5-1	TRBD1	TRBJ2-5	CASSLLGQGQETQYF
TRBV5-1	TRBD1	TRBJ2-2	CASTLQPGQGNTGELFF
TRBV20-1	-	TRBJ2-7	CSARRADQQYF
TRBV7-6	TRBD1	TRBJ1-2	CASSLGGTGLFAYGYTF
TRBV19	-	TRBJ1-2	CASRGSLPYGYTF
TRBV14	TRBD2	TRBJ2-3	CASSPYSGASTDTQYF
TRBV4-2	TRBD1	TRBJ1-4	CASSTGTGNEKLFF
TRBV9	TRBD2	TRBJ2-1	CASSVDTGGLYNEQFF
TRBV5-5	TRBD2	TRBJ2-2	CASSGTGTSWVGELFF
TRBV6-5	-	TRBJ2-3	CASSYREGDTQYF
TRBV7-3	-	TRBJ2-6	CASSLISRSGANVLTF
TRBV12-3/TRBV12-4	-	TRBJ2-3	CASSSPGDKDTQYF
TRBV21-1	-	TRBJ2-5	CASSKVISGGVQETQYF
TRBV6-5	-	TRBJ2-3	CASSYSPSSDRSTDTQYF
TRBV12-3/TRBV12-4	TRBD1	TRBJ1-2	CASSFRTGISNYGYTF
TRBV28	-	TRBJ2-3	CASSLGSGSSTDTQYF
TRBV5-1	TRBD2	TRBJ2-5	CASSYSGGETQYF
TRBV29-1	-	TRBJ1-1	CSVREGPTPTEAFF